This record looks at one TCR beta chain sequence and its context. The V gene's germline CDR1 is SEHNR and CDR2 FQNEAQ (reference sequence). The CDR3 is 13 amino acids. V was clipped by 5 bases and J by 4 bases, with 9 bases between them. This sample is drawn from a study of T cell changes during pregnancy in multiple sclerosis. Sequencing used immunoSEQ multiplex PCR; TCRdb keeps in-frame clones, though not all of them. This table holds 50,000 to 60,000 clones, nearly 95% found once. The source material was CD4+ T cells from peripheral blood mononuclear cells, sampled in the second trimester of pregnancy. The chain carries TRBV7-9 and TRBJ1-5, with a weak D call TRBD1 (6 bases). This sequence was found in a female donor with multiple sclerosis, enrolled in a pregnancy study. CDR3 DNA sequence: TGTGCCAGCAGCCCACAGGGTAATCAGCCCCAGCATTTT. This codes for CASSPQGNQPQHF.